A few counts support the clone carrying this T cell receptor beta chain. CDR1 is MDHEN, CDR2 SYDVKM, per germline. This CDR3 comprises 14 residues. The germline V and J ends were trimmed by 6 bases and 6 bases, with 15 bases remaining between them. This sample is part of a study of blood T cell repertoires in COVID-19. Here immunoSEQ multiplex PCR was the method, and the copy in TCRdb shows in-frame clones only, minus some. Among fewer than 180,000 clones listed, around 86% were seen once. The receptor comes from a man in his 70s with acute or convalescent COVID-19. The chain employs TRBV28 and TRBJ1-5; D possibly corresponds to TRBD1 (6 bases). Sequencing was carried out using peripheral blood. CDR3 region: CASRPTGIVQPQHF. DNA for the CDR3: TGTGCCAGCAGACCAACAGGGATAGTTCAGCCCCAGCATTTT.